This TCR beta chain was retrieved from a study of metastatic and nonmetastatic thyroid tumors. TCRdb re-processed the PCR reads through MiXCR. Of 15,000 to 20,000 clones listed, 20% to 25% are singletons. In its sample, this clone was seen many times. Since a much larger clone is just one base distant, this may be a read error. Other DNA variants within this sample encode the same CDR3. V lost 7 bases and J lost 6, with 11 bases in between. The CDR3 spans 12 residues. Germline V gene data show CDR1 as SGHVS and CDR2 as FQNEAQ. The entire patient cohort was treatment-naive prior to thyroid surgery. The clonotype comes from a female donor with papillary thyroid cancer or a benign thyroid nodule (not recorded which). Some clones in this sample may be carry-over from other donors' samples. The chain has TRBV7-8 and TRBJ2-3; D not certain. The sample taken for sequencing was adjacent normal tissue. CDR3 loop: CASTPYTDTQYF. As DNA, the CDR3 is TGTGCCAGCACCCCCTACACGGATACGCAGTATTTT.